This T cell receptor (beta chain) was obtained from a study of T cells in localized non-small cell lung cancer (TCRdb year 2020). Broadly, across the study: Comparing tumors with uninvolved tumor-adjacent lungs, the study looked at the T cell repertoires of about 240 patients with early-stage NSCLC. The cohort comprised approximately 240 treatment-naïve NSCLC patients with resected, localized lung tumors. The mean age of the NSCLC patients was roughly 70 years, with 130 or so men and 95 to 110 women.

At diagnosis, peripheral blood, uninvolved tumor-adjacent lung and tumor were collected and stored as a combination of fresh-frozen and FFPE material. V is clipped by 10 bases and J by 5 bases, and the sequence between their germline boundaries is 12 bases long. The CDR3 runs 11 residues from the cysteine to the phenylalanine. Only the CDR3 DNA stays, 33 bases, in frame from base 1. General study outcomes and caveats: Since the design was exploratory, TCR variables were selected using unadjusted p-values with no false-discovery rate correction. Of the top 100 tumor clones, a median of roughly 56 were detected in paired uninvolved adjacent lung; around 30 were also among that lung's top 100. Multi-region tumor sequencing was not performed, so intratumor heterogeneity could not be excluded. Uninvolved tumor-adjacent lung showed the highest T cell clonality, higher than tumor, which suggests more focused antigenic responses in the uninvolved tumor-adjacent lung. Higher blood T cell density associated with longer overall survival, while higher adjacent-lung clonality associated with shorter survival.

Comments on this clone: Its antigen target is currently unknown. No base qualities exist here, and no much larger clone lies one base off it.

TCR beta CDR3 regions were sequenced from DNA using the immunoSEQ Assay. The study's own analysis went as follows. To compute T cell density, TCR beta template counts were normalized to usable DNA, which was estimated by amplifying housekeeping genes. Using the preseqR package, richness was estimated by extrapolating to 120,000 templates for tissue samples and 400,000 templates for PBMC samples. Clonality was calculated as one minus Pielou's evenness. Tissue-enriched TCRs were identified through differential abundance testing performed on productive amino-acid clonotypes, with a minimum total count of 5 and an alpha of 0.1. The Jaccard Index and the Morisita Overlap Index were used to measure how much the repertoires overlapped between compartments. GLIPH grouped TCR beta CDR3s together with public tetramer-defined viral CDR3s, and a viral motif had to include at least three viral sequences and also show V-gene enrichment. Sourced from immuneACCESS, this table was stored by TCRdb with only in-frame sequences that have V and J called. A share of the clones is absent; for the studies checked, an unresolved V gene accounts for under half, and the remainder has no known explanation. V, J and clone size are those of that table, while D and trimming were read from the DNA. This sample comprises over a thousand clones, around 25% of them detected only once. The ten largest clonotypes hold around an eighth of the sample.

The sequencing here drew on lung tumor tissue, taken before any cancer treatment. Recombination joined TRBV6-7 with TRBJ2-7; no D gene can be assigned with confidence. TRBV6-7 is assigned to the ORF class and has an uncertain function. The clonotype was recovered from a woman aged 40-69 years with stage I lung adenocarcinoma. The bases are TGTGCCACCCGCCCTGTACACGAGCAGTACTTC. The encoded protein is CATRPVHEQYF.